The 9 T cell receptor beta chains below come from one sample, sequenced in a study of cytomegalovirus exposure and HLA in healthy donors. Clones were read by immunoSEQ multiplex PCR, and TCRdb kept only the in-frame ones, dropping some. Counted here are 150,000 to 200,000 clones, 86% occurring once; the ten biggest clones make up more than 1.1%. Input material: PBMCs. The source of these receptors is a woman aged 18 to 35 in good health and CMV-seronegative.

A word on this clone: This specimen includes other DNA sequences encoding the same CDR3. The chain employs TRBV5-1 and TRBJ2-6; TRBD2 aligns across 13 bases. V lost 0 bases and J lost 2; bases outside the gene matches: 2. The CDR3 is made up of 18 amino acids. CDR1 is SGHRS, CDR2 YFSETQ, per germline. The CDR3 sequence is CASSLELAGGPGANVLTF. The DNA of the CDR3 is TGCGCCAGCAGCTTGGAACTAGCGGGGGGGCCTGGGGCCAACGTCCTGACTTTC.

The chain recombines TRBV19 with TRBJ1-1; D remains unclear. CDR1 and CDR2 from the germline V gene are LNHDA and SQIVND (reference sequence). Trimming removed 1 base from V and 11 bases from J, with 11 bases in between. The CDR3 length is 12 residues. The CDR3 region is CASSIGELYAFF. CDR3 nucleotides: TGTGCCAGTAGTATAGGGGAGTTGTATGCTTTCTTT. The whole variable domain, remainder taken from reference TRBV19 and TRBJ1-1, is DGGITQSPKYLFRKEGQNVTLSCEQNLNHDAMYWYRQDPGQGLRLIYYSQIVNDFQKGDIAEGYSVSREKKESFPLTVTSAQKNPTAFYLCASSIGELYAFFGQGTRLTVV.

The chain joins TRBV5-1 to TRBJ2-7; D is unclear. V shed 4 bases and J shed 0 bases, with 8 bases lying between them. The CDR3 contains 13 residues. Germline CDR1 and CDR2: SGHRS and YFSETQ. The DNA of the CDR3 is TGCGCCAGCAGCGTGGGCAGCTCCTACGAGCAGTACTTC. Amino acids: CASSVGSSYEQYF. The full variable domain, completed using reference TRBV5-1 and TRBJ2-7, is KAGVTQTPRYLIKTRGQQVTLSCSPISGHRSVSWYQQTPGQGLQFLFEYFSETQRNKGNFPGRFSGRQFSNSRSEMNVSTLELGDSALYLCASSVGSSYEQYFGPGTRLTVT.

The chain recombines TRBV5-4 with TRBJ1-2; TRBD1 might be the D (6 bases). Trimming removed 3 bases at V and 2 bases at J, with 8 bases between. The CDR3 covers 13 residues. Per the germline V gene, CDR1 is SGHNT and CDR2 is YYREEE (reference sequence). The CDR3 sequence: CASSSGQNYGYTF. CDR3 bases: TGTGCCAGCAGCTCTGGACAGAACTATGGCTACACCTTC.

The rearrangement links TRBV11-2 to TRBJ2-4; D remains ambiguous. The germline V and J ends were trimmed by 0 bases and 0 bases, with 18 bases remaining between them. Germline lookup yields CDR1 SGHAT and CDR2 FQNNGV. The CDR3 has 19 residues. The DNA of the CDR3 is TGTGCCAGCAGCTTAGATCTTACCACTGGTCCTTTAGCCAAAAACATTCAGTACTTC. Its protein product is CASSLDLTTGPLAKNIQYF.

The chain is built from TRBV18 and TRBJ1-5; D ambiguous. Trimming pared 4 bases from V and 7 bases from J, leaving 14 bases between. The germline gives CDR1 KGHSH, CDR2 LQKENI. CDR3 length equals 14 residues. The CDR3 region has the DNA TGTGCCAGCTCACGAGGAGGGCGGGTACAGCCCCAGCATTTT. Translated, it gives CASSRGGRVQPQHF.

The table lists this clone with a few counts. V gene TRBV11-2 combines with J gene TRBJ1-6; possible D gene TRBD1, 6 bases. V was shortened by 8 bases and J by 6 bases, with 14 bases between the two germline ends. The CDR3 runs to 14 residues. Germline loops: CDR1 SGHAT, CDR2 FQNNGV. Written as DNA, the CDR3 is TGTGCCAGCTCGCGTGGACAGCCTAATTCACCCCTCCACTTT. This codes for CASSRGQPNSPLHF.

V gene TRBV9 combines with J gene TRBJ2-7, with 7 bases lining up with TRBD2. The CDR3 runs 15 residues. Germline V gives CDR1 SGDLS, CDR2 YYNGEE. With V trimmed by 2 bases and J by 2 bases, 7 bases remained unmatched. The DNA of the CDR3 is TGTGCCAGCAGCGTGTCTGGCGGGGGAACCTACGAGCAGTACTTC. It is translated as CASSVSGGGTYEQYF.

The chain recombines TRBV4-2 with TRBJ2-5, with TRBD2 matching over 10 bases. The CDR3 runs to 15 residues. Germline lookup yields CDR1 LGHNA and CDR2 YNFKEQ. The trim removed 1 base at V and 4 bases at J, leaving 3 bases unmatched. The CDR3 is CASSQAIAGGETQYF. Here the CDR3 DNA reads TGTGCCAGCAGCCAAGCTATAGCGGGAGGAGAGACCCAGTACTTC.